These T cell receptor beta chains were read from a single sample in a study of blood T cell repertoires in COVID-19. Assay: immunoSEQ multiplex PCR; the TCRdb copy retains only in-frame clones and omits some. The sample consists of approximately 120,000 clones, around four fifths of them appearing once. Sequencing was done on a sample of peripheral blood. The receptors shown here come from a human donor in a cohort sampled during active COVID-19. The conserved cysteine and the conserved F or W are not part of the CDR3 here.

v_call	j_call	cdr3_aa
TRBV7-9	TRBJ1-2	ALLRDNGYT
TRBV5-1	TRBJ2-3	ASSLSVAGGGQSDTQY
TRBV6-5	TRBJ1-4	ASRSQGADEKLF
TRBV5-5	TRBJ2-7	ASSLGTGPVSEQY
TRBV30	TRBJ1-1	AWSIQGFAEAF
TRBV5-4	TRBJ2-7	ASSSQRGNEQY
TRBV6-5	TRBJ1-4	ASRRTGAEKLF
TRBV25-1	TRBJ2-5	ASSERGSQETQY
TRBV25-1	TRBJ2-7	ASRSAQEVGEQY
TRBV4-1	TRBJ2-3	ASSQDQWTSGGTDTQY
TRBV28	TRBJ1-5	ASSYLGQLDQPQH
TRBV5-6	TRBJ1-1	ASSLDVQGVEAF
TRBV29-1	TRBJ2-7	SAETADGYEQY
TRBV25-1	TRBJ1-3	ASTEGQESGNTIY